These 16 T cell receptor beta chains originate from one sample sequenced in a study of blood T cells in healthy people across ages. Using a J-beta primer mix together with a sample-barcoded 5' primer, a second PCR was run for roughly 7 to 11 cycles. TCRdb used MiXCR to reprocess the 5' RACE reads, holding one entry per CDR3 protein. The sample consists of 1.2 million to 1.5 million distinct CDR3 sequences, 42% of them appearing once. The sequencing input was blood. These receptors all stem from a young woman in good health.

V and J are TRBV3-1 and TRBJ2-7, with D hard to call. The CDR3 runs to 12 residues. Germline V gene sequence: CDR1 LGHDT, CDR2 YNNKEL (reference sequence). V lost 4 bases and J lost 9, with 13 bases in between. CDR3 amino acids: CASSLQTDAQYF. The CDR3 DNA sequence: TGTGCCAGCAGCCTACAGACCGATGCGCAGTACTTC.

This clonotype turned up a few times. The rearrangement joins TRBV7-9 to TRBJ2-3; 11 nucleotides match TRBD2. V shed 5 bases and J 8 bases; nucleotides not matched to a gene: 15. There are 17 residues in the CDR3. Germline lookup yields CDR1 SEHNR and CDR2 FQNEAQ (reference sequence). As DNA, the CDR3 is TGTGCCAGCAGCCCCGAACTAGCGGGGGACCCTAGCGGTACGCAGTATTTT. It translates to CASSPELAGDPSGTQYF.

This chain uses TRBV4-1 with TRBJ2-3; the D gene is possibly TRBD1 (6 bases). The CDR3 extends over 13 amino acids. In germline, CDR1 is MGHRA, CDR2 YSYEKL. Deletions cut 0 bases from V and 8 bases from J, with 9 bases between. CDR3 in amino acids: CASSQEDRPTQYF. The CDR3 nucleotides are TGCGCCAGCAGCCAAGAGGACAGACCTACGCAGTATTTT.

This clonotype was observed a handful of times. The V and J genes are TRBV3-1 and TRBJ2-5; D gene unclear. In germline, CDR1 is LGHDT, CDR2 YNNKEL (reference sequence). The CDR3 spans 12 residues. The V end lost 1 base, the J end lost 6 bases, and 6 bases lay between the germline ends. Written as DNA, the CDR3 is TGTGCCAGCAGCCAAGGGTCACAGACCCAGTACTTC. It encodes CASSQGSQTQYF.

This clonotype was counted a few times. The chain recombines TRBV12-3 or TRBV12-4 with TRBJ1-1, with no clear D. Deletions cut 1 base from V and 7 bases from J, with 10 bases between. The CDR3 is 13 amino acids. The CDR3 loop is CASSLGAGGEAFF. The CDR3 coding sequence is TGTGCCAGCAGTTTAGGGGCGGGAGGTGAAGCTTTCTTT.

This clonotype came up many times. This chain's CDR3 is CASSLDTYQETQYF. The CDR3 DNA follows: TGTGCCAGCAGCCTGGACACCTACCAAGAGACCCAGTACTTC. The chain is built from TRBV12-3 or TRBV12-4 and TRBJ2-5, with D tentatively TRBD1 (5 bases). The CDR3 is made up of 14 amino acids. The V and J ends lost 6 bases and 0 bases respectively, with 11 bases between them.

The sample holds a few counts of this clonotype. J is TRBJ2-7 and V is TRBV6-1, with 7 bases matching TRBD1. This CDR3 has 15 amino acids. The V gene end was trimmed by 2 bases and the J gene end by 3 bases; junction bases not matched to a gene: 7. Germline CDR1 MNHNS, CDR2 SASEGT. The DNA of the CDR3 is TGTGCCAGCAGTGAAACCCCGGGACAGATCTACGAGCAGTACTTC. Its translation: CASSETPGQIYEQYF.

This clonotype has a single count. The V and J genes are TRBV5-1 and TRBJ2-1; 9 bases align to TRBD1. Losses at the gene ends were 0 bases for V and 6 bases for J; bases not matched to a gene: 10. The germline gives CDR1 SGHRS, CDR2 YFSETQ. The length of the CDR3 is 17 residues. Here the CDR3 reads CASSLAPPGQGGNEQFF. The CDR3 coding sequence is TGCGCCAGCAGCTTGGCACCTCCGGGACAGGGTGGCAATGAGCAGTTCTTC. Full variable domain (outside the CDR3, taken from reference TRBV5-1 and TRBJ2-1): KAGVTQTPRYLIKTRGQQVTLSCSPISGHRSVSWYQQTPGQGLQFLFEYFSETQRNKGNFPGRFSGRQFSNSRSEMNVSTLELGDSALYLCASSLAPPGQGGNEQFFGPGTRLTVL.

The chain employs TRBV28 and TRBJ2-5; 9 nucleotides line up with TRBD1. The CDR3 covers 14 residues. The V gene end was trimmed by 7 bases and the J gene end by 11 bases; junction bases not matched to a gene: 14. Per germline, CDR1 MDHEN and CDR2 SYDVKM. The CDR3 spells CASTRGQGGYGQYF. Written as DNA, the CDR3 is TGTGCCAGCACAAGGGGACAGGGAGGTTACGGGCAGTACTTC.

The CDR3 loop reads CASSPELNQPQHF. The CDR3 nucleotides read TGTGCCAGCAGCCCCGAATTAAATCAGCCCCAGCATTTT. The rearrangement joins TRBV11-2 to TRBJ1-5; no firm D call. This CDR3 comprises 13 residues. Germline V gene data show CDR1 as SGHAT and CDR2 as FQNNGV. V gave up 5 bases and J gave up 4 bases, with 9 bases separating them.

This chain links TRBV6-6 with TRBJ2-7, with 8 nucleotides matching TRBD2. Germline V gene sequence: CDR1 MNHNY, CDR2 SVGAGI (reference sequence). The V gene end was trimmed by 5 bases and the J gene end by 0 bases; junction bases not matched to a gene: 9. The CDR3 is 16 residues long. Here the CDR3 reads CASSPTGGAISYEQYF. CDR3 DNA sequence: TGTGCCAGCAGTCCTACGGGGGGGGCTATCTCCTACGAGCAGTACTTC.

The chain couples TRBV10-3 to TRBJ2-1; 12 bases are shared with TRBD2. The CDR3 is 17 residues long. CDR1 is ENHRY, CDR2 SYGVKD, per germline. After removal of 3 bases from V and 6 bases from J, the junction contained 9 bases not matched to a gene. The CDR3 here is CAISERLAGVVGNEQFF. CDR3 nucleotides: TGTGCCATCAGTGAAAGACTAGCGGGAGTTGTTGGCAATGAGCAGTTCTTC.

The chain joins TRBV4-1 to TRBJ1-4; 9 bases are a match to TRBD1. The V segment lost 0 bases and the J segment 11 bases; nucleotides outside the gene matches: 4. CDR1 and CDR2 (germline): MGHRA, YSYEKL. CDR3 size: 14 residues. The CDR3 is CASSQEGTGWKLFF. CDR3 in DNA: TGCGCCAGCAGCCAAGAAGGGACAGGGTGGAAACTGTTTTTT.

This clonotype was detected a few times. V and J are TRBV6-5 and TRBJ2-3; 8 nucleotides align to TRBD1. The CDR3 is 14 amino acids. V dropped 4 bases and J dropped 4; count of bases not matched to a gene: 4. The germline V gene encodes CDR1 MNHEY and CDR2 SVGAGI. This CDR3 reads CASSSTTGADTQYF. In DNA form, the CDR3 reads TGTGCCAGCAGTTCCACGACAGGGGCAGATACGCAGTATTTT.

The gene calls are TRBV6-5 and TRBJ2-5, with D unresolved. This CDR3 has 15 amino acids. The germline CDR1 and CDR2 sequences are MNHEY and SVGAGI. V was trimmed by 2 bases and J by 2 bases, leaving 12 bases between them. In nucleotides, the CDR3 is TGTGCCAGCAGTTACGCGGTGTACGGACAAGAGACCCAGTACTTC. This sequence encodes CASSYAVYGQETQYF.

CDR3 in DNA: TGCAGCGTTGAGCGGGGGGGCCCCGAGACCCAGTACTTC. Protein sequence: CSVERGGPETQYF. V is TRBV29-1 and J is TRBJ2-5; 9 bases align to TRBD2. This CDR3 has 13 amino acids. The V gene end was trimmed by 3 bases and the J gene end by 5 bases; junction bases not matched to a gene: 4. CDR1 and CDR2 from the germline V gene are SQVTM and ANQGSEA.